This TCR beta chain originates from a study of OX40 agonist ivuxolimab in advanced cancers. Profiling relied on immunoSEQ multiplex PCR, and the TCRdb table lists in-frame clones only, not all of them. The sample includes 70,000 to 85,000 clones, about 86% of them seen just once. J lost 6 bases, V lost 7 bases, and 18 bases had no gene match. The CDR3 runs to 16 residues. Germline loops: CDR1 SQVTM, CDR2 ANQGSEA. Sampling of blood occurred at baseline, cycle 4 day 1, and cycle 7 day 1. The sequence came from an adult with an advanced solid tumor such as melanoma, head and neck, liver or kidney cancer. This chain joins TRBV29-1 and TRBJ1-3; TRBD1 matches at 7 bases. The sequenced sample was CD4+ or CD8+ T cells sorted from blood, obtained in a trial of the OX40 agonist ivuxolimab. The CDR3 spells CSALKGGGYGVNTIYF. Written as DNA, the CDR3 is TGCAGCGCCCTGAAGGGAGGGGGCTATGGGGTAAACACCATATATTTT.